One T cell receptor (beta chain) is described in this entry. In germline, CDR1 is SGHRS, CDR2 YFSETQ. Trimming cost V 1 base and J 1 base, with 17 bases left between them. This CDR3 is built from 17 residues. This sample was taken from a study of blood T cell repertoires in COVID-19. Clones were read by immunoSEQ multiplex PCR, and TCRdb kept only the in-frame ones, dropping some. The sample contains roughly 220,000 clones, around 86% of which appear only once. This chain joins TRBV5-1 and TRBJ1-1, with a possible D match to TRBD1 (6 bases). This TCR was recovered from a man aged 55 to 70 with acute or convalescent COVID-19. The specimen sequenced was peripheral blood. In DNA, the CDR3 is TGCGCCAGCAGCTTGCCTACAGGGTCCCCAGCGAACACTGAAGCTTTCTTT. As protein: CASSLPTGSPANTEAFF.